This TCR beta chain appears in the sequencing data of a study of cytomegalovirus exposure and HLA in healthy donors. Notes on the study in general: The tendency of first-cohort TCR clusters to co-occur in the 120 or so validation repertoires was identified by a subsequent analysis.

Assay used: immunoSEQ multiplex PCR; TCRdb lists only in-frame clones, some missing. The top ten hold approximately 1% of the sample, which has approximately 300,000 clones, 87% seen once. Notes on this clone: Its antigen is unknown.

Donors came from a validation cohort of over a hundred subjects, distinct from the first 666-subject cohort. V lost 5 bases to trimming and J lost 1 base, with 14 bases between them. CDR1 and CDR2 from the germline V gene are SGHVS and FQNEAQ. The CDR3 is 15 residues long. The specimen sequenced was PBMCs. This receptor was identified in a woman younger than 45 in good health and CMV-seropositive. The chain has TRBV7-8 and TRBJ1-2; D not resolved. The CDR3 protein is CASSPREHFNYGYTF. In DNA form, the CDR3 reads TGTGCCAGCAGCCCCCGGGAGCACTTTAACTATGGCTACACCTTC. The variable domain in full, completed from reference TRBV7-8 and TRBJ1-2, reads GAGVSQSPRYKVAKRGQDVALRCDPISGHVSLFWYQQALGQGPEFLTYFQNEAQLDKSGLPSDRFFAERPEGSVSTLKIQRTQQEDSAVYLCASSPREHFNYGYTFGSGTRLTVV.